A selection of T cell receptor beta chains follows, all from one sample in a study of blood T cell repertoires in COVID-19. The protocol was immunoSEQ multiplex PCR, while the TCRdb copy is restricted to in-frame clones and leaves out a portion. The data hold 140,000 or so clones, with about 87% observed a single time. The sequenced sample consisted of peripheral blood. The receptors stem from a man in his 60s with active or convalescent COVID-19. Each CDR3 is given with its conserved first and last residue. D genes are given only for firm matches. Part of the rows lack a size; the others show once, few, many or a class for expanded clones.

D,size,J,V,DNA,CDR3
.,.,TRBJ1-2,TRBV29-1,TGCAGCGTTGAACCCAGGGTCGATGGCTACACCTTC,CSVEPRVDGYTF
TRBD1,once,TRBJ1-5,TRBV24-1,TGTGCCACCAGTGATTCGCCGACAGGGCAGCCCCAGCATTTT,CATSDSPTGQPQHF
TRBD2,.,TRBJ2-1,TRBV9,TGTGCCAGCAGCGTAGAGCGGGAGGGCCTACATGAGCAGTTCTTC,CASSVEREGLHEQFF
.,.,TRBJ2-7,TRBV18,TGTGCCAGCTCACCGATCGGAACGGAGTCCTACGAGCAGTACTTC,CASSPIGTESYEQYF
.,.,TRBJ1-1,TRBV6-5,TGTGCCAGCAGTTCCCCAGGGAGGACTGAAGCTTTCTTT,CASSSPGRTEAFF
TRBD1,.,TRBJ1-2,TRBV28,TGTGCCAGCAGGAGGACAGGGGGAGGCTACACCTTC,CASRRTGGGYTF
.,once,TRBJ1-2,TRBV7-9,TGTGCCAGCAGCCTGACCTTGGCGGGCTATGGCTACACCTTC,CASSLTLAGYGYTF
TRBD2,.,TRBJ2-5,TRBV3-1/TRBV3-2,TGTGCCAGCAGCCAAGCGGGAGGGGTGACCCAGTACTTC,CASSQAGGVTQYF
TRBD1,.,TRBJ1-3,TRBV5-1,TGCGCCAGCAGGGGACAGGGGGCTGGAAACACCATATATTTT,CASRGQGAGNTIYF
.,.,TRBJ1-1,TRBV24-1,TGTGCCACCAGTGACTCGCTAGCTAAACGGGGTGAAGCTTTCTTT,CATSDSLAKRGEAFF
.,.,TRBJ1-5,TRBV18,TGTGCCAGCTCACCCGGGACCGGGGGGCAGCCCCAGCATTTT,CASSPGTGGQPQHF
TRBD2,.,TRBJ2-1,TRBV5-6,TGTGCCAGCAGCCCTATTGCTAGCGGGTTTAGGGATGAGCAGTTCTTC,CASSPIASGFRDEQFF
TRBD2,.,TRBJ2-7,TRBV29-1,TGCAGCGTCCGTGGTGGGACTACGCATTCCTACGAGCAGTACTTC,CSVRGGTTHSYEQYF
.,.,TRBJ1-2,TRBV6-5,TGTGCCAGCAGCCTTAGGGGGAGTCAAGGGGGCTACACCTTC,CASSLRGSQGGYTF
TRBD2,.,TRBJ2-7,TRBV5-6,TGTGCCAGCAGCAACAGCGGGAGCGGCTACGAGCAGTACTTC,CASSNSGSGYEQYF
.,.,TRBJ1-1,TRBV19,TGTGCCAGTAGTATAGACAGGGCTAGGACTGAAGCTTTCTTT,CASSIDRARTEAFF
.,.,TRBJ1-1,TRBV28,TGTGCCAGCAGTTATTACAGGGAGGGGGCTGAAGCTTTCTTT,CASSYYREGAEAFF
.,.,TRBJ1-3,TRBV3-1/TRBV3-2,TGTGCCAGCAGCCGAGGACAGGGAAACACCATATATTTT,CASSRGQGNTIYF